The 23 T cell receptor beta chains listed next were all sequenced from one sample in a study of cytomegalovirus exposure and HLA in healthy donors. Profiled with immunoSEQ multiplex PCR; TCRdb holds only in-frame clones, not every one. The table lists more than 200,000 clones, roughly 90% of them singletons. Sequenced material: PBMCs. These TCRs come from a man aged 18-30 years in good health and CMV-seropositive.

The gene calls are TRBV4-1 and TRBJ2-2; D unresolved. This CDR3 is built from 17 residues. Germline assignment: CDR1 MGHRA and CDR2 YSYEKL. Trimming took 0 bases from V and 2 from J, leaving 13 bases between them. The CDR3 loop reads CASSQETLGPNTGELFF. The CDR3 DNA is TGCGCCAGCAGCCAAGAAACTTTGGGCCCTAACACCGGGGAGCTGTTTTTT.

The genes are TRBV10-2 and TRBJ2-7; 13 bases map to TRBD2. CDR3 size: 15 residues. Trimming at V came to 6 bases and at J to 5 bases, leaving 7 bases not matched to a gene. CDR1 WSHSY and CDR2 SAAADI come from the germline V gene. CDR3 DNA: TGCGCCAGCAGCTGGACTAGCGGGAGAAACCACGAGCAGTACTTC. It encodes CASSWTSGRNHEQYF.

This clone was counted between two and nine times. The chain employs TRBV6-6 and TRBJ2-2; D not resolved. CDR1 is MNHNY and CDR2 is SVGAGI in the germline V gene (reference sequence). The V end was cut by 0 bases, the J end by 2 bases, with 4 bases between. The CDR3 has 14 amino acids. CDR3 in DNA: TGTGCCAGCAGTTACTCAATCAACACCGGGGAGCTGTTTTTT. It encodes CASSYSINTGELFF.

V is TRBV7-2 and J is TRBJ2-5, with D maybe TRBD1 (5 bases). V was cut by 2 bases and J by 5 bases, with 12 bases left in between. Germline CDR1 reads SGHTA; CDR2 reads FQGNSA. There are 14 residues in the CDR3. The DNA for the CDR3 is TGTGCCAGCAGCTTAAATGCAGGGATGGAGACCCAGTACTTC. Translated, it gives CASSLNAGMETQYF.

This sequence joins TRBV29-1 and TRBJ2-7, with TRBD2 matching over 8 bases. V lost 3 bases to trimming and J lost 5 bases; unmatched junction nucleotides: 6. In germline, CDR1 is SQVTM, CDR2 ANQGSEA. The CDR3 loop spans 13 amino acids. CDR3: CSVEGSGNDEQYF. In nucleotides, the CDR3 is TGCAGCGTTGAGGGTAGCGGGAACGACGAGCAGTACTTC.

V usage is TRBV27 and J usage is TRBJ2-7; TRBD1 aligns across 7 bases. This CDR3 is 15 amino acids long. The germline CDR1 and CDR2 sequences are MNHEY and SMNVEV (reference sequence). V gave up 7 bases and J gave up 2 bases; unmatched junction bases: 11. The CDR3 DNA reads TGTGCCAGCACCCTTAGGGCAGGGGGTGCCTACGAGCAGTACTTC. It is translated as CASTLRAGGAYEQYF.

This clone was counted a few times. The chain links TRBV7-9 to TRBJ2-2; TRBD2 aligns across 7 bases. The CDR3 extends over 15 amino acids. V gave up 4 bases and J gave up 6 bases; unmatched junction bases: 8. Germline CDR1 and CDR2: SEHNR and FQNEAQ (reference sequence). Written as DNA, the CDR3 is TGTGCCAGCAGCTCGCCACTGACTAGCTCCGGGGAGCTGTTTTTT. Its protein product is CASSSPLTSSGELFF.

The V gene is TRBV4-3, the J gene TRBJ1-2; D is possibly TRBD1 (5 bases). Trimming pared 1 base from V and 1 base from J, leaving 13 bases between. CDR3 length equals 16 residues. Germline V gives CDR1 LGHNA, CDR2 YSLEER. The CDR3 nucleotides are TGCGCCAGCAGCCAAGGGACACCGATCCTTAACTATGGCTACACCTTC. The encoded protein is CASSQGTPILNYGYTF.

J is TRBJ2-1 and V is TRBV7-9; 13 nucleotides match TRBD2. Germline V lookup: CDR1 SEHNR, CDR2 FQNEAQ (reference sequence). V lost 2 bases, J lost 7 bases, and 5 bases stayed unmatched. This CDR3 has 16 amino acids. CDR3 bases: TGTGCCAGCAGCTTACCGACTAGCGGGAGGATGAATGAGCAGTTCTTC. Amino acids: CASSLPTSGRMNEQFF.

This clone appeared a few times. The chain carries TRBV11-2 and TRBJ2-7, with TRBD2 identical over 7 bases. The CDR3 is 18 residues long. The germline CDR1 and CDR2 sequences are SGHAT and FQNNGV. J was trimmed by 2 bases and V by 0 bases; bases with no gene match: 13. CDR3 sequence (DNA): TGTGCCAGCAGCTTAGAACGGCCACTGCTAGCGGCCCCCTACGAGCAGTACTTC. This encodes CASSLERPLLAAPYEQYF. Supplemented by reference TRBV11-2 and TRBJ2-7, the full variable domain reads EAGVAQSPRYKIIEKRQSVAFWCNPISGHATLYWYQQILGQGPKLLIQFQNNGVVDDSQLPKDRFSAERLKGVDSTLKIQPAKLEDSAVYLCASSLERPLLAAPYEQYFGPGTRLTVT.

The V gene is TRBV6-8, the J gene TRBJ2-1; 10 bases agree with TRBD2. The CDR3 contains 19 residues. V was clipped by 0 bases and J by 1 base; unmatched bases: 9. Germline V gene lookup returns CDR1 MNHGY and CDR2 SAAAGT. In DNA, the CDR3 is TGTGCCAGCAGTTACTCTACTAGCGGGAAGCTCGGGTCCTACAATGAGCAGTTCTTC. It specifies CASSYSTSGKLGSYNEQFF.

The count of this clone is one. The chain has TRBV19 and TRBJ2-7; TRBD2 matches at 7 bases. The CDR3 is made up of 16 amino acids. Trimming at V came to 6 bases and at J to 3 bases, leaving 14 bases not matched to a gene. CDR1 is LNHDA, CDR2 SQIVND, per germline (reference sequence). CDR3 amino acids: CASRSGGDYLNYEQYF. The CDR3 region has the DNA TGTGCCAGTAGGTCGGGGGGAGACTACCTAAACTACGAGCAGTACTTC.

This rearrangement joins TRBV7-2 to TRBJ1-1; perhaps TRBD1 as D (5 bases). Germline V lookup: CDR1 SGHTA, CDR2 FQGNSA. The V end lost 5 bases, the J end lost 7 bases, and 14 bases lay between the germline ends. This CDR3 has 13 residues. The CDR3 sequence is CASSNFGAREAFF. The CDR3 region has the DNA TGTGCCAGCAGCAATTTCGGGGCTCGTGAAGCTTTCTTT.

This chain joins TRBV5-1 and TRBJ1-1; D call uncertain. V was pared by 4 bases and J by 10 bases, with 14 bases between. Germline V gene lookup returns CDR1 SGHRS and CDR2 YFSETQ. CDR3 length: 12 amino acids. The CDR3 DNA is TGCGCCAGCAGCCTGGGCGGGAAAGGAGCTTTCTTT. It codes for CASSLGGKGAFF.

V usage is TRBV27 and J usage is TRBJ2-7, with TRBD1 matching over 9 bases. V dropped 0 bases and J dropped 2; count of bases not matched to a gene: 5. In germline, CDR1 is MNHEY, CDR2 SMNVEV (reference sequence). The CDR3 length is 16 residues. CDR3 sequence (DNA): TGTGCCAGCAGTTTATCCGGGACAGGGTTTCCCTACGAGCAGTACTTC. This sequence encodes CASSLSGTGFPYEQYF.

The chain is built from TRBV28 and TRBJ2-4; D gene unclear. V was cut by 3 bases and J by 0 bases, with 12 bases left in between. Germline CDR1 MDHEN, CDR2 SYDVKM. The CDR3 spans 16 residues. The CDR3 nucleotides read TGTGCCAGCAGTTTCGACGGAAGTGTAGCCAAAAACATTCAGTACTTC. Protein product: CASSFDGSVAKNIQYF. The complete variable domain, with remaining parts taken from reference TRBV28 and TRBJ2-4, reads DVKVTQSSRYLVKRTGEKVFLECVQDMDHENMFWYRQDPGLGLRLIYFSYDVKMKEKGDIPEGYSVSREKKERFSLILESASTNQTSMYLCASSFDGSVAKNIQYFGAGTRLSVL.

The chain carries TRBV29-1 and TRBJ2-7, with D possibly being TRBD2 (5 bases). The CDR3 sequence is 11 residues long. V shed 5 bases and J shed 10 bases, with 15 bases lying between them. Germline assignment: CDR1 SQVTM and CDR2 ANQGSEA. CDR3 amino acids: CSVFDARVQYF. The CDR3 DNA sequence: TGCAGCGTTTTTGACGCGCGGGTCCAGTACTTC.

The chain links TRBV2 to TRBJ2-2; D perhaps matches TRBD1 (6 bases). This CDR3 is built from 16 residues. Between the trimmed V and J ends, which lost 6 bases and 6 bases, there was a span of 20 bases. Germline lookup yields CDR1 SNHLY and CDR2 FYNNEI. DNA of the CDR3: TGTGCCAGCAGAACCAACCAGGGGTACGACGCCGGGGAGCTGTTTTTT. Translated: CASRTNQGYDAGELFF.

The CDR3 sequence: CASSLDQGVYYGYTF. The CDR3, as DNA: TGCGCCAGCAGCTTGGATCAGGGGGTCTACTATGGCTACACCTTC. This chain joins TRBV5-1 and TRBJ1-2, with 7 nucleotides matching TRBD1. V shed 0 bases and J 3 bases; nucleotides not matched to a gene: 5. CDR3 length: 15 amino acids. Germline V gene sequence: CDR1 SGHRS, CDR2 YFSETQ.

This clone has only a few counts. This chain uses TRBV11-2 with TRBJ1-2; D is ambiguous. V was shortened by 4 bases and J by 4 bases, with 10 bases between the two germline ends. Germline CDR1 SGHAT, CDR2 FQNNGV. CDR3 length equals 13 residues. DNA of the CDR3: TGTGCCAGCAGCTCGACGTCGGTCTATGGCTACACCTTC. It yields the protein CASSSTSVYGYTF. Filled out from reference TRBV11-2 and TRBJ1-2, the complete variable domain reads EAGVAQSPRYKIIEKRQSVAFWCNPISGHATLYWYQQILGQGPKLLIQFQNNGVVDDSQLPKDRFSAERLKGVDSTLKIQPAKLEDSAVYLCASSSTSVYGYTFGSGTRLTVV.

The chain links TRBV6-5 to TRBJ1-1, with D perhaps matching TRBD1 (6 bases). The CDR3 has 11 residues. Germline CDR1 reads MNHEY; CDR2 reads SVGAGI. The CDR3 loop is CANARGTEAFF. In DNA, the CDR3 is TGTGCTAATGCCAGGGGCACTGAAGCTTTCTTT.

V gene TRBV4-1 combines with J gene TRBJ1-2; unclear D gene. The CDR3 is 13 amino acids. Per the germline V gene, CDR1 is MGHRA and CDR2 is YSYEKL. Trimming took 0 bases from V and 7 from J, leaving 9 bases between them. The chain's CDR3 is CASSQDPMRGYTF. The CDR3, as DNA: TGCGCCAGCAGCCAAGATCCGATGCGTGGCTACACCTTC.

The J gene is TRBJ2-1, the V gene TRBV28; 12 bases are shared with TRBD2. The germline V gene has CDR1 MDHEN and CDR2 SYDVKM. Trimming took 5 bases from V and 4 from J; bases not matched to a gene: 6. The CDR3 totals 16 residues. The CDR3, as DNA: TGTGCCAGCAGTCCGAGACTAGCGGGAGCTTACAATGAGCAGTTCTTC. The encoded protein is CASSPRLAGAYNEQFF.